The 14 T cell receptor beta chains reported below all come from one sample, sequenced in a study of post-analysis software for immune sequencing data. Study-level points and caveats: Five or six TRBV segments, including TRBV5-6, TRBV5-1 and TRBV20-1, were more frequent in patients than controls.

These TCRs' antigens remain unknown. Unique molecular identifiers were carried by the TCR beta cDNA libraries. Each CDR3 protein is one row after TCRdb ran MiXCR on the PCR reads. Among hundreds of thousands of distinct CDR3 sequences listed, 55% to 70% were seen once. The sequenced material came from blood. Receptor source: a girl aged 2 to 9 with multiple sclerosis.

The chain is built from TRBV2 and TRBJ2-3; TRBD2 agrees at 14 bases. CDR1 SNHLY and CDR2 FYNNEI come from the germline V gene. The CDR3 covers 16 residues. J lost 6 bases, V lost 5 bases, and 7 bases had no gene match. The DNA of the CDR3 is TGTGCCAGCAGTAAGCCGACTAGCGGGAGGGGGGATACGCAGTATTTT. Translation: CASSKPTSGRGDTQYF. Full variable domain (rest looked up from reference TRBV2 and TRBJ2-3): EPEVTQTPSHQVTQMGQEVILRCVPISNHLYFYWYRQILGQKVEFLVSFYNNEISEKSEIFDDQFSVERPDGSNFTLKIRSTKLEDSAMYFCASSKPTSGRGDTQYFGPGTRLTVL.

This clonotype has just a few counts. The rearrangement uses TRBV5-5 and TRBJ2-7; D perhaps matches TRBD1 (6 bases). Gene TRBJ2-5 matches the end of the DNA better, so the J call may be wrong. The germline gives CDR1 SGHKS, CDR2 YYEKEE (reference sequence). This CDR3 has 14 amino acids. CDR3 loop: CATAQGVTHETQYF. The CDR3 coding sequence is TGTGCCACCGCACAGGGAGTAACCCACGAGACCCAGTACTTC.

This rearrangement joins TRBV29-1 to TRBJ1-1; no reliable D call. The CDR3 sequence is 15 residues long. With 0 bases removed from V and 4 bases from J, the gap between germline ends came to 15 bases. Germline CDR1 reads SQVTM; CDR2 reads ANQGSEA. The CDR3 loop reads CSVEDLAAGATEAFF. CDR3 nucleotides: TGCAGCGTTGAAGATCTGGCAGCCGGAGCCACTGAAGCTTTCTTT.

The gene calls are TRBV12-3 or TRBV12-4 and TRBJ1-2; D is unclear. With 2 bases removed from V and 4 bases from J, the gap between germline ends came to 8 bases. The CDR3 contains 13 residues. The chain's CDR3 is CASSLRQSYGYTF. The CDR3, as DNA: TGTGCCAGCAGTTTACGGCAGAGCTATGGCTACACCTTC.

This rearrangement joins TRBV20-1 to TRBJ2-1; D possibly corresponds to TRBD2 (5 bases). This CDR3 spans 11 amino acids. V was clipped by 6 bases and J by 8 bases, with 11 bases between them. Germline CDR1 DFQATT, CDR2 SNEGSKA (reference sequence). DNA for the CDR3: TGCAGTGCGACACTAGTCGATGAGCAGTTCTTC. Encoded protein: CSATLVDEQFF.

The chain is built from TRBV10-1 and TRBJ2-1; a weak D match, TRBD2 (5 bases). The CDR3 consists of 13 residues. CDR1 is WNHNN and CDR2 is SYGVQD in the germline V gene (reference sequence). V shed 6 bases and J shed 5 bases, with 11 bases lying between them. CDR3 sequence (DNA): TGCGCCAGCAGCCCGACTATTCACAATGAGCAGTTCTTC. Amino acid sequence: CASSPTIHNEQFF.

The V and J genes are TRBV7-9 and TRBJ1-1; maybe TRBD1 (5 bases). The CDR3 consists of 13 residues. Germline-derived CDR1 and CDR2 are SEHNR and FQNEAQ (reference sequence). V lost 2 bases and J 4 bases, leaving 8 bases between the germline ends. The CDR3: CASSLPRATEAFF. The CDR3 region has the DNA TGTGCCAGCAGCTTACCCAGGGCCACTGAAGCTTTCTTT.

The chain combines TRBV6-5 with TRBJ2-1; the D is unclear. Trimming took 3 bases from V and 10 from J, leaving 13 bases between them. The CDR3 is 13 residues long. CDR1 MNHEY and CDR2 SVGAGI come from the germline V gene. The CDR3 sequence: CASSYRQSYEQFF. CDR3 nucleotide sequence: TGTGCCAGCAGTTATAGGCAGTCCTACGAGCAGTTCTTC.

This clonotype was recorded a few times. The chain links TRBV5-1 to TRBJ2-1, with D unclear. CDR3 length: 13 residues. The ends were cut back, 3 bases at V and 5 bases at J, with 9 bases in the middle. Per germline, CDR1 SGHRS and CDR2 YFSETQ. The CDR3 region has the DNA TGCGCCAGCAGCTCGGACCCAGACAATGAGCAGTTCTTC. Its protein is CASSSDPDNEQFF.

V and J are TRBV24-1 and TRBJ2-3; the match to TRBD1 covers 7 bases. Germline V gene lookup returns CDR1 KGHDR and CDR2 SFDVKD. CDR3 length equals 18 residues. V was pared by 6 bases and J by 6 bases, with 20 bases of the junction left unmatched. CDR3 DNA sequence: TGTGCCACCAGTTTTAAGCCCGCACAGGGGACCAGGAGCGATACGCAGTATTTT. Protein sequence: CATSFKPAQGTRSDTQYF.

The rearrangement links TRBV5-1 to TRBJ2-7; D is undetermined. Germline V gives CDR1 SGHRS, CDR2 YFSETQ. The CDR3 is 13 residues long. The ends were cut back, 5 bases at V and 2 bases at J, with 11 bases in the middle. As DNA, the CDR3 is TGCGCCAGCAGTCCGGGCTACACCTACGAGCAGTACTTC. Protein: CASSPGYTYEQYF.

The chain employs TRBV7-2 and TRBJ2-1; TRBD2 matches 10 bases. The CDR3 covers 16 residues. Germline V gives CDR1 SGHTA, CDR2 FQGNSA. J lost 4 bases, V lost 3 bases, and 6 bases had no gene match. Written as DNA, the CDR3 is TGTGCCAGCAGCTTGACTAGCGGGCTTGATTACAATGAGCAGTTCTTC. It codes for CASSLTSGLDYNEQFF.

The chain employs TRBV10-3 and TRBJ2-5; D gene unclear. V gave up 8 bases and J gave up 4 bases, with 11 bases separating them. The CDR3 contains 12 residues. Germline CDR1 ENHRY, CDR2 SYGVKD. In nucleotides, the CDR3 is TGTGCCATCGGCAAACTTGGAGAGACCCAGTACTTC. This sequence encodes CAIGKLGETQYF.

This chain joins TRBV29-1 and TRBJ1-2; 7 nucleotides align to TRBD1. In germline, CDR1 is SQVTM, CDR2 ANQGSEA. With V trimmed by 2 bases and J by 6 bases, 15 bases remained unmatched. This CDR3 has 16 residues. The CDR3 nucleotides read TGCAGCGTTGAATGGACCGGAGCAGGGGGAGGTCATGGCTACACCTTC. Its translation: CSVEWTGAGGGHGYTF.